Listed here are 20 T cell receptor beta chains from one sample, sequenced in a study of blood T cell repertoires in COVID-19. The assay was immunoSEQ multiplex PCR, and TCRdb's table has in-frame clones only and misses some. The repertoire holds 110,000 or so clones, with around nine tenths as singletons. Sample: peripheral blood. These receptors originate from a woman in her 70s who had recovered from COVID-19.

This clone was seen only once. The chain is built from TRBV30 and TRBJ1-1; D perhaps matches TRBD1 (5 bases). The germline V and J ends were trimmed by 4 bases and 9 bases, with 15 bases remaining between them. This CDR3 has 12 amino acids. The germline gives CDR1 GTSNPN, CDR2 SVGIG (reference sequence). The CDR3 region is CAWKYIQGKAFF. CDR3 DNA: TGTGCCTGGAAATATATTCAGGGAAAAGCTTTCTTT.

This chain links TRBV4-1 with TRBJ1-1, with a weak D call TRBD1 (5 bases). The CDR3 has 13 residues. Trimming shortened V by 0 bases and J by 5 bases, and 7 bases separated the two germline ends. Germline V gene sequence: CDR1 MGHRA, CDR2 YSYEKL. In DNA, the CDR3 is TGCGCCAGCAGCCAAGATAGGGGTACTGAAGCTTTCTTT. Protein: CASSQDRGTEAFF.

This CDR3 reads CASSFTGRVTDTQYF. The CDR3 DNA is TGTGCCAGCAGCTTTACAGGGCGGGTCACAGATACGCAGTATTTT. This chain links TRBV9 with TRBJ2-3; maybe TRBD1 (6 bases). The germline V gene has CDR1 SGDLS and CDR2 YYNGEE. With 4 bases removed from V and 2 bases from J, the gap between germline ends came to 14 bases. This CDR3 region has 15 residues.

The chain combines TRBV18 with TRBJ2-7; 12 positions match TRBD2. Germline-derived CDR1 and CDR2 are KGHSH and LQKENI. The V and J ends lost 3 bases and 0 bases, in that order; junction bases with no gene match: 9. CDR3 size: 18 residues. The CDR3 region is CASSPVLAGGTASYEQYF. The DNA of the CDR3 is TGTGCCAGCTCACCGGTGCTAGCGGGAGGGACCGCCTCCTACGAGCAGTACTTC.

The chain recombines TRBV7-2 with TRBJ2-5, with 9 bases matching TRBD2. The CDR3 consists of 14 residues. Germline CDR1 SGHTA, CDR2 FQGNSA. V shed 5 bases and J 5 bases; nucleotides not matched to a gene: 6. The DNA for the CDR3 is TGTGCCAGCAGCCGCGGGGGGGCGGGGGAGACCCAGTACTTC. This encodes CASSRGGAGETQYF.

The chain uses TRBV2 and TRBJ2-1; D remains unclear. Germline assignment: CDR1 SNHLY and CDR2 FYNNEI. This CDR3 has 14 amino acids. Deletions cut 1 base from V and 6 bases from J, with 10 bases between. The CDR3 region is CASSEGRYRNEQFF. The CDR3 bases are TGTGCCAGCAGTGAAGGCAGGTATCGCAATGAGCAGTTCTTC.

CDR3 in amino acids: CASSQDSSGGVIETQYF. CDR3 nucleotide sequence: TGCGCCAGCAGCCAAGATTCCAGCGGGGGGGTCATTGAGACCCAGTACTTC. J is TRBJ2-5 and V is TRBV4-1; 10 nucleotides agree with TRBD2. Germline-derived CDR1 and CDR2 are MGHRA and YSYEKL. J was trimmed by 5 bases and V by 0 bases; bases with no gene match: 9. This CDR3 has 17 amino acids.

The V gene is TRBV7-6, the J gene TRBJ2-3, with 11 bases matching TRBD2. V gave up 1 base and J gave up 0 bases; unmatched junction bases: 0. The germline V gene has CDR1 SGHVS and CDR2 FNYEAQ. This CDR3 contains 16 residues. This CDR3 reads CASSLGTSGSTDTQYF. The CDR3 bases are TGTGCCAGCAGCTTAGGGACTAGCGGGAGCACAGATACGCAGTATTTT.

This clone was counted once. This chain connects TRBV7-3 to TRBJ2-7; D is perhaps TRBD2 (7 bases). V lost 5 bases, J lost 5 bases, and 13 bases lay in between. There are 13 residues in the CDR3. Germline V lookup: CDR1 SGHTA, CDR2 FQGTGA. The CDR3 here is CASSPRGGDEQYF. The CDR3 region has the DNA TGTGCCAGCAGCCCAAGAGGGGGGGACGAGCAGTACTTC.

The chain employs TRBV5-4 and TRBJ2-5; 7 bases are shared with TRBD2. This CDR3 has 14 amino acids. Trimming cost V 9 bases and J 1 base; bases outside gene matches: 9. Germline CDR1 reads SGHNT; CDR2 reads YYREEE (reference sequence). For the CDR3, the DNA is TGTGCCACAAGGGCGGGAGAGGCCCAAGAGACCCAGTACTTC. It translates to CATRAGEAQETQYF.

This chain joins TRBV6-5 and TRBJ2-2, with a weak D call TRBD1 (6 bases). The CDR3 totals 15 residues. CDR1 is MNHEY, CDR2 SVGAGI, per germline. V lost 7 bases and J 8 bases, leaving 20 bases between the germline ends. CDR3 in DNA: TGTGCCAGCAAGGTCACACAGGGTCCGGGGGGGGAGCTGTTTTTT. It specifies CASKVTQGPGGELFF.

The genes are TRBV30 and TRBJ1-6, with D possibly TRBD1 on 5 matching bases. There are 13 residues in the CDR3. V was shortened by 7 bases and J by 15 bases, with 22 bases between the two germline ends. The V gene's germline CDR1 is GTSNPN and CDR2 SVGIG (reference sequence). CDR3 residues: CASLPRGGRGLHF. CDR3 nucleotide sequence: TGTGCCTCGTTACCCCGGGGGGGAAGGGGCCTCCACTTT.

V is TRBV29-1 and J is TRBJ1-6; perhaps TRBD1 as D (5 bases). V gave up 6 bases and J gave up 9 bases, with 18 bases separating them. The CDR3 covers 14 residues. Germline CDR1 SQVTM, CDR2 ANQGSEA. The DNA of the CDR3 is TGCAGCGTCACGATCTCAGGGTCCGGTTCACCCCTCCACTTT. Encoded protein: CSVTISGSGSPLHF.

The genes are TRBV5-4 and TRBJ1-2; tentatively, D is TRBD1 (6 bases). CDR1 and CDR2 (germline): SGHNT, YYREEE (reference sequence). Trimming took off 3 bases at V and 4 bases at J, with 10 bases between the two ends. The CDR3 length is 13 residues. CDR3 bases: TGTGCCAGCAGCTGGCAGGGGAGCTATGGCTACACCTTC. It encodes CASSWQGSYGYTF.

Points on this clone: This sample also contains other DNA sequences that code for the same CDR3. This chain connects TRBV7-3 to TRBJ2-5, with D possibly matching TRBD2 (6 bases). The CDR3 has 14 amino acids. Germline loops: CDR1 SGHTA, CDR2 FQGTGA. V was shortened by 1 base and J by 1 base, with 7 bases between the two germline ends. The CDR3 sequence is CASSLMGGQETQYF. In DNA, the CDR3 is TGTGCCAGCAGCTTAATGGGGGGCCAAGAGACCCAGTACTTC.

This clone occurred once. V is TRBV15 and J is TRBJ2-1; D is undetermined. The CDR3 sequence is 13 residues long. The germline V gene has CDR1 LNHNV and CDR2 YYDKDF (reference sequence). The V end lost 1 base, the J end lost 8 bases, and 9 bases lay between the germline ends. This CDR3 reads CATSRVEADEQFF. CDR3 in DNA: TGTGCCACCAGCAGAGTTGAGGCCGATGAGCAGTTCTTC.

The gene calls are TRBV27 and TRBJ2-5; the match to TRBD2 covers 7 bases. Germline V gene data show CDR1 as MNHEY and CDR2 as SMNVEV (reference sequence). This CDR3 has 16 residues. The V segment lost 2 bases and the J segment 5 bases; nucleotides outside the gene matches: 11. The CDR3 sequence is CASSLIGTGGWETQYF. CDR3 DNA: TGTGCCAGCAGTTTAATAGGAACGGGAGGCTGGGAGACCCAGTACTTC.

A word on this clone: A read error may account for a junction end that differs from germline. V usage is TRBV4-2 and J usage is TRBJ1-3; D is perhaps TRBD1 (5 bases). Looked up from germline, CDR1 is LGHNA and CDR2 is YNFKEQ. This CDR3 contains 12 residues. CDR3 sequence: CASSQAGGIRDF. DNA of the CDR3: TGTGCCAGCAGCCAAGCCGGGGGTATCCGGGATTTT.

This sequence joins TRBV3-1 (or the pseudogene TRBV3-2) and TRBJ2-3; 8 bases line up with TRBD2. Germline loops: CDR1 LGHDT, CDR2 YNNKEL (reference sequence). V dropped 1 base and J dropped 3; count of bases not matched to a gene: 12. The CDR3 loop spans 18 amino acids. The CDR3 here is CASSQGAASGRGTDTQYF. CDR3 bases: TGTGCCAGCAGCCAAGGGGCGGCAAGCGGGAGAGGTACAGATACGCAGTATTTT.

The J gene is TRBJ2-3, the V gene TRBV10-3, with D possibly matching TRBD1 (5 bases). Germline-derived CDR1 and CDR2 are ENHRY and SYGVKD. The CDR3 covers 13 residues. Trimming left V 0 bases short and J 4 bases short, with 5 bases between. CDR3 in amino acids: CAISESRADTQYF. CDR3 DNA: TGTGCCATCAGTGAGTCCAGGGCAGATACGCAGTATTTT.